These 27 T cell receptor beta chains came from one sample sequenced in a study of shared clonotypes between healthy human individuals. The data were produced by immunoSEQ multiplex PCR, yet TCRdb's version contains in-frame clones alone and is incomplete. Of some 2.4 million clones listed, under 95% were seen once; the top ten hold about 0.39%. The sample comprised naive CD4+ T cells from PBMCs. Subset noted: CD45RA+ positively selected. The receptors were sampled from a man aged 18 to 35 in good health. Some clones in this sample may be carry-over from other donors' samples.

The CDR3 loop reads CSVGTSGRYEQYF. CDR3 DNA: TGCAGCGTCGGGACTAGCGGGAGGTACGAGCAGTACTTC. The chain combines TRBV29-1 with TRBJ2-7; 15 bases are a match to TRBD2. The germline V gene encodes CDR1 SQVTM and CDR2 ANQGSEA. V trimming: 6 bases; J trimming: 4 bases; junction bases outside the gene matches: 1. The CDR3 has 13 amino acids.

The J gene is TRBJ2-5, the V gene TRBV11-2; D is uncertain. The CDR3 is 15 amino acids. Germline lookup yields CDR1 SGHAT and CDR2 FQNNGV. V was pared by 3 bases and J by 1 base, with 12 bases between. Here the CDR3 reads CASSLAQTVQETQYF. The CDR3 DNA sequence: TGTGCCAGCAGCTTGGCTCAGACTGTCCAAGAGACCCAGTACTTC.

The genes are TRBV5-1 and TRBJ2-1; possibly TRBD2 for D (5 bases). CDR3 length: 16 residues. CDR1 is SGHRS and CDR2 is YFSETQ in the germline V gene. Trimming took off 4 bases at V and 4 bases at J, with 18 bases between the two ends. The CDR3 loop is CASSLLPIARYNEQFF. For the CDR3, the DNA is TGCGCCAGCAGCCTACTCCCGATAGCGCGGTACAATGAGCAGTTCTTC. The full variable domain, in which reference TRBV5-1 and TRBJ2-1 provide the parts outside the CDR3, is KAGVTQTPRYLIKTRGQQVTLSCSPISGHRSVSWYQQTPGQGLQFLFEYFSETQRNKGNFPGRFSGRQFSNSRSEMNVSTLELGDSALYLCASSLLPIARYNEQFFGPGTRLTVL.

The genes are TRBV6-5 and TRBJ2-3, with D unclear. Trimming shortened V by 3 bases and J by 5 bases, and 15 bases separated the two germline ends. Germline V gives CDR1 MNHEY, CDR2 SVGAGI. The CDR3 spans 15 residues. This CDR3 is CASSYRAIGEDTQYF. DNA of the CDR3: TGTGCCAGCAGTTATAGGGCTATAGGTGAAGATACGCAGTATTTT.

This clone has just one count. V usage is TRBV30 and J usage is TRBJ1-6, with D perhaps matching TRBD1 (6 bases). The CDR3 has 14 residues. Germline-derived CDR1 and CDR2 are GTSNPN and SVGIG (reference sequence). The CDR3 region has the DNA TGTGCTGGCCGATTAGGACAGTATAATTCACCCCTCCACTTT. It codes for CAGRLGQYNSPLHF.

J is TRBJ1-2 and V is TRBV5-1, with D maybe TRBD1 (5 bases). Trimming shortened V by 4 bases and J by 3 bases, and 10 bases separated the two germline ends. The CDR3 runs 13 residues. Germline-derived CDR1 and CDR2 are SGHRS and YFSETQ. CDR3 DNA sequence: TGCGCCAGCAGCGGGGCAGAGCACTATGGCTACACCTTC. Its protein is CASSGAEHYGYTF.

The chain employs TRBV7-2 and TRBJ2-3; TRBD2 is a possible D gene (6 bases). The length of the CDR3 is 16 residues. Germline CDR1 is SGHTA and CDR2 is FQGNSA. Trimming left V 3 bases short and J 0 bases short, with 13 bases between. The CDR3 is CASSLSGGFSTDTQYF. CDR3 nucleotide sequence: TGTGCCAGCAGCTTGTCTGGGGGGTTTAGCACAGATACGCAGTATTTT.

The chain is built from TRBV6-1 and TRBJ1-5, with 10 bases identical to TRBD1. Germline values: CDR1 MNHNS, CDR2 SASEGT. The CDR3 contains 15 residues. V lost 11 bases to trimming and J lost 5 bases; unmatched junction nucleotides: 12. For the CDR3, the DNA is TGTGCCGCAGAACGGACAGGGGGACCCTATCAGCCCCAGCATTTT. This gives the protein CAAERTGGPYQPQHF.

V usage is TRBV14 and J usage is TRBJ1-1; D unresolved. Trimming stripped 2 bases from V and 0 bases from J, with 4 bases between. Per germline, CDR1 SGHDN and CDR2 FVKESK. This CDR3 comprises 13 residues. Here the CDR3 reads CASSQQLNTEAFF. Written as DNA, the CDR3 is TGTGCCAGCAGCCAACAGCTGAACACTGAAGCTTTCTTT.

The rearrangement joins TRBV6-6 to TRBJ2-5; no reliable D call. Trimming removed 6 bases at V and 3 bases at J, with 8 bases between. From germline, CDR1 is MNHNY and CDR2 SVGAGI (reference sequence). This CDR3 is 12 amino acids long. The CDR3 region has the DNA TGTGCCAGCAGCTCTAATGAAGAGACCCAGTACTTC. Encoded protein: CASSSNEETQYF.

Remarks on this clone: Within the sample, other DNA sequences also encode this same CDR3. Written as DNA, the CDR3 is TGCGCCAGCAGCTTGGAGCCAGCGAGCACAGATACGCAGTATTTT. Encoded protein: CASSLEPASTDTQYF. V is TRBV5-1 and J is TRBJ2-3; D call uncertain. V was pared by 0 bases and J by 0 bases, with 8 bases between. CDR1 is SGHRS and CDR2 is YFSETQ in the germline V gene. This CDR3 contains 15 residues.

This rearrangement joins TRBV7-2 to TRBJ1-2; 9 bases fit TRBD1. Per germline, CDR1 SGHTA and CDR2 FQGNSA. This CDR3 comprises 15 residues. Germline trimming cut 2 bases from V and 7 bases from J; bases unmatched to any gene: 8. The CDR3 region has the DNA TGTGCCAGCAGCTTATCCGGGACAGGGATTCTTGGCTACACCTTC. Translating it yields CASSLSGTGILGYTF.

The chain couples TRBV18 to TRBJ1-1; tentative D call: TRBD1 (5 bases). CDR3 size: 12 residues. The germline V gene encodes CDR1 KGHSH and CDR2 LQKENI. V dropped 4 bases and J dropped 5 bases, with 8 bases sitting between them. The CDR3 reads CASSQGHTEAFF. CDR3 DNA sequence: TGTGCCAGCTCACAGGGGCATACTGAAGCTTTCTTT.

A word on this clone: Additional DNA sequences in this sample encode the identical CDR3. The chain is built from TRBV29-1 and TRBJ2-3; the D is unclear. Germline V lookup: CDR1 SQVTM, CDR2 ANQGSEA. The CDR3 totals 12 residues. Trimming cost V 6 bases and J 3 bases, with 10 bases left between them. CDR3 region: CSVDPGTDTQYF. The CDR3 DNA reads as TGCAGCGTGGACCCCGGGACAGATACGCAGTATTTT.

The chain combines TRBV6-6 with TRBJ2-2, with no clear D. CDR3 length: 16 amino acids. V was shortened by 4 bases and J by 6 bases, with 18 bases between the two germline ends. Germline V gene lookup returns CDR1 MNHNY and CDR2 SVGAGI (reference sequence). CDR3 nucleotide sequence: TGTGCCAGCAGTTTACCCGGGTCCCCGACCCCCGGGGAGCTGTTTTTT. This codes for CASSLPGSPTPGELFF.

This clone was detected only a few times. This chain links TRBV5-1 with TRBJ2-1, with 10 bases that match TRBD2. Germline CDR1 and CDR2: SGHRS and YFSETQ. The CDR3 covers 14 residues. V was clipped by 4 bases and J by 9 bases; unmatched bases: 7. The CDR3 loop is CASSGSGRRGEQFF. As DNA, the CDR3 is TGCGCCAGCAGCGGTAGCGGGAGGCGGGGTGAGCAGTTCTTC.

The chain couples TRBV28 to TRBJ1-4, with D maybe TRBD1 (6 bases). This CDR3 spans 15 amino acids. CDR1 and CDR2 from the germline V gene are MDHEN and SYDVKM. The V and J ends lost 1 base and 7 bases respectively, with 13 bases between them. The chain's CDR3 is CASSLSGAAVEKLFF. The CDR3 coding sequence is TGTGCCAGCAGTTTATCGGGGGCGGCTGTTGAAAAACTGTTTTTT.

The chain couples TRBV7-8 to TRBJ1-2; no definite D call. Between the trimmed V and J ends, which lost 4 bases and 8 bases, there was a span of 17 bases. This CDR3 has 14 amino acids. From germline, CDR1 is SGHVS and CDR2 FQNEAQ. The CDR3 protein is CASSSNGLSKGYTF. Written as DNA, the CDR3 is TGTGCCAGCAGCTCGAACGGACTTTCGAAAGGCTACACCTTC.

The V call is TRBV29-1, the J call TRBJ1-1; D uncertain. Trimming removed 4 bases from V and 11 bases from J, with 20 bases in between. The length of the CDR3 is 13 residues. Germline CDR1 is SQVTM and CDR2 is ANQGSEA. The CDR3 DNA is TGCAGCGTTGGGTCTCGGTTGTTCGCGTTTGCTTTCTTT. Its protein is CSVGSRLFAFAFF.

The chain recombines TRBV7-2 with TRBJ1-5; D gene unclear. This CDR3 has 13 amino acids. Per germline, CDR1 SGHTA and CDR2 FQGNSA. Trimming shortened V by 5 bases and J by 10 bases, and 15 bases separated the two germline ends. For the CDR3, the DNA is TGTGCCAGCAGCCAGAGGACGGGTGAACCCCAGCATTTT. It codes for CASSQRTGEPQHF.

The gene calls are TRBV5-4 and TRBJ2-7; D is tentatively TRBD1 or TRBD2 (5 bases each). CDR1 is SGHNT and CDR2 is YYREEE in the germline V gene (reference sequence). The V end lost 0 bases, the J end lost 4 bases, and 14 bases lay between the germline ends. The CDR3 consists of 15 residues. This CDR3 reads CASSLGGSIEYEQYF. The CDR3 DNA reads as TGTGCCAGCAGCTTGGGGGGGTCCATCGAATACGAGCAGTACTTC.

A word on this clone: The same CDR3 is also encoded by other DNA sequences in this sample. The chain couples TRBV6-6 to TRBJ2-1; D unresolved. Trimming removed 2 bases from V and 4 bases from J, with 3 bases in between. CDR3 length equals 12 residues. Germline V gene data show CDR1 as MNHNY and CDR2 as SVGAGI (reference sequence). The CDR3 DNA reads TGTGCCAGCAGTTACGGTTACAATGAGCAGTTCTTC. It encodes CASSYGYNEQFF.

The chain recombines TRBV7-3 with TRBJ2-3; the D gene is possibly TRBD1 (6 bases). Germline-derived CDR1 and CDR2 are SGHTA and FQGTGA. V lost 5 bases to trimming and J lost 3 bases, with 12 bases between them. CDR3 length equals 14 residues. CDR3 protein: CASSPGVATDTQYF. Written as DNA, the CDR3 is TGTGCCAGCAGCCCAGGGGTGGCGACAGATACGCAGTATTTT.

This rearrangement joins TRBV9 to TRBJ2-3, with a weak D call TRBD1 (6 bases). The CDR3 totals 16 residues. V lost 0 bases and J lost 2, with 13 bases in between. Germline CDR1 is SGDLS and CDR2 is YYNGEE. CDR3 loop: CASSVGQGFYTDTQYF. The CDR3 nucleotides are TGTGCCAGCAGCGTAGGCCAGGGGTTCTACACAGATACGCAGTATTTT.

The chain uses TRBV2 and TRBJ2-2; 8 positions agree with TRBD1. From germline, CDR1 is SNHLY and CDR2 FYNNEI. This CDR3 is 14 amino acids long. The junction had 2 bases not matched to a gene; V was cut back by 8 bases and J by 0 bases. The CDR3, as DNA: TGTGCCAGCGGGGGACAGGCGAACACCGGGGAGCTGTTTTTT. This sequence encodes CASGGQANTGELFF.

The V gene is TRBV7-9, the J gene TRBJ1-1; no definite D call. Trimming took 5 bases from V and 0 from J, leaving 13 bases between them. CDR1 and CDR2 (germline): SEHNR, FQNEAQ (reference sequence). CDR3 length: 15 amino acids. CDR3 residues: CASSPGRRMNTEAFF. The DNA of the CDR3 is TGTGCCAGCAGCCCCGGCCGACGGATGAACACTGAAGCTTTCTTT.

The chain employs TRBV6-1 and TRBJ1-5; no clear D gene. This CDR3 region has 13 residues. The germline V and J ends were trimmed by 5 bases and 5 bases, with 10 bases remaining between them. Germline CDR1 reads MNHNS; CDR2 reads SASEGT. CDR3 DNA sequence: TGTGCCAGCAGTCGGACCGGTGATCAGCCCCAGCATTTT. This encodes CASSRTGDQPQHF.